This T cell receptor (beta chain) was found in a study of T cells in women clearing cervical HPV infection. Background on the study: Cases: HPV16-related CIN3 or worse on histology, 2 invasive cancers. Case blood was drawn when the lesion was first found; control blood after infection became undetectable.

The CDR3 loop spans 14 amino acids. From germline, CDR1 is SNHLY and CDR2 FYNNEI. About this clone: Its target is unknown. A read error may account for a junction end that differs from germline. Read sequence stops 3 residues before the CDR3 end, and the germline J gene provides the missing end.

Study-level findings and limits: Each sample's T-cell count was unknown, possibly confounding richness. Repertoire richness, not evenness, was significantly elevated in CIN3+ cases versus controls.

Here immunoSEQ multiplex PCR was the method, and the copy in TCRdb shows in-frame clones only, minus some. The sample holds more than 40,000 clones. The rearrangement links TRBV2 to TRBJ2-2, with 7 positions matching TRBD1. The clonotype comes from a woman between 18 and 70 years old with a cervical HPV16 infection that either progressed to CIN3+ or cleared (not recorded which). The sample consisted of blood buffy coat. Partial CDR3 DNA: TGTGCCGGCAGGACAGGAGGAGACACCGGGGAG. Encoded protein: CAGRTGGDTGE. The full CDR3 sequence reads CAGRTGGDTGELFF.